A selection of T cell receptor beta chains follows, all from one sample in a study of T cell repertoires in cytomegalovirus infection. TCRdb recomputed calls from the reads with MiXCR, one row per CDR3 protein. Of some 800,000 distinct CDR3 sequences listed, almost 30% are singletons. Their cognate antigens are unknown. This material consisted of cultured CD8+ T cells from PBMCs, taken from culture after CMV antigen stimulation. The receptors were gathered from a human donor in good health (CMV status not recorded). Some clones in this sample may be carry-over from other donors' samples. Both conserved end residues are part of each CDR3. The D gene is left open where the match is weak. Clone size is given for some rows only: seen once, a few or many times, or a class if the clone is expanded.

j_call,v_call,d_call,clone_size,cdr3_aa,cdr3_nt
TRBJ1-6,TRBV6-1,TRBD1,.,CASSGQGLRPLHF,TGTGCCAGTTCGGGACAGGGGCTTCGTCCCCTCCACTTT
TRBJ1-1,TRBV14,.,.,CASSQVGGLNTEAFF,TGTGCCAGCAGCCAAGTTGGGGGGCTCAACACTGAAGCTTTCTTT
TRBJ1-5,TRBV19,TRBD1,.,CASTQIRDRGQPQHF,TGTGCCAGTACCCAGATCCGGGACAGGGGGCAGCCCCAGCATTTT
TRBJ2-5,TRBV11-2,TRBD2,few,CASSLVAGGHETQYF,TGTGCCAGCAGCTTAGTTGCGGGGGGGCATGAGACCCAGTACTTC
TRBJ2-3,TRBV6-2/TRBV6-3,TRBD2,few,CAGRGLAGRADTQYF,TGTGCCGGGCGTGGGCTAGCGGGGCGAGCGGATACGCAGTATTTT
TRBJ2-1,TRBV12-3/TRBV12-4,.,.,CASASLEGSYYNEQFF,TGTGCCAGCGCCTCGTTGGAGGGAAGTTACTACAATGAGCAGTTCTTC
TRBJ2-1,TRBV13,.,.,CASSLWQYNEQFF,TGTGCCAGCAGCTTATGGCAATACAATGAGCAGTTCTTC
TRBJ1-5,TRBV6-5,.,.,CASSYRGLQPQHF,TGTGCCAGCAGTTACAGGGGCCTTCAACCCCAGCATTTT
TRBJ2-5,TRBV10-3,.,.,CAIRIDSKNTQYF,TGTGCCATCAGGATTGACAGCAAGAATACCCAGTACTTC
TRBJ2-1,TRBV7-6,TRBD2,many,CASSLEGSGGQFF,TGTGCCAGCAGTTTAGAGGGTAGCGGGGGGCAGTTCTTC
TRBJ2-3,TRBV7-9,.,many,CASSSSTDTQYF,TGTGCCAGCAGTTCTAGCACAGATACGCAGTATTTT
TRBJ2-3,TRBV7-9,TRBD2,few,CASSVLGASGVSSTDTQYF,TGTGCCAGCAGCGTACTTGGGGCTAGCGGAGTCTCTAGCACAGATACGCAGTATTTT
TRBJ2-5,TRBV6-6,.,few,CASSYVGEGWGETQYF,TGTGCCAGCAGTTACGTCGGTGAGGGTTGGGGGGAGACCCAGTACTTC
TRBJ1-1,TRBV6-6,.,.,CASSYSVGPGIEAFF,TGTGCCAGCAGTTACTCGGTTGGTCCGGGGATTGAAGCTTTCTTT
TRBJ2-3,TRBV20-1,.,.,CSARDFVASDTQYF,TGCAGTGCTAGAGATTTTGTAGCATCAGATACGCAGTATTTT
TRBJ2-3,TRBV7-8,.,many,CASSLREGGRVDTQYF,TGTGCCAGCAGCTTAAGAGAAGGGGGAAGGGTAGATACGCAGTATTTT
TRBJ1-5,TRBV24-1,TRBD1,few,CATSDDRVYQPQHF,TGTGCCACCAGTGATGACAGGGTTTACCAGCCCCAGCATTTT
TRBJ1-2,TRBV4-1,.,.,CASSQDGRRDPYGYTF,TGCGCCAGCAGCCAAGATGGTCGCCGCGATCCCTATGGCTACACCTTC
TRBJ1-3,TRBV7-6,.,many,CASSHPDRSSGNTIYF,TGTGCCAGCAGCCACCCCGACAGGAGCTCTGGAAACACCATATATTTT
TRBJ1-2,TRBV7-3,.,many,CASSPDRTNYGYTF,TGTGCCAGCAGCCCCGACAGGACTAACTATGGCTACACCTTC
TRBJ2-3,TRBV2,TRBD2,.,CASSEATGGLADTQYF,TGTGCCAGCAGTGAAGCGACGGGGGGGCTCGCAGATACGCAGTATTTT
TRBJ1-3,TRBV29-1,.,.,CSVDHWAPERGNTIYF,TGCAGCGTTGACCATTGGGCCCCCGAACGAGGAAACACCATATATTTT
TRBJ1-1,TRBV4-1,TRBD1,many,CASSLPGQPEAFF,TGCGCCAGCAGCCTGCCGGGACAGCCTGAAGCTTTCTTT
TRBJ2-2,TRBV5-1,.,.,CASKFGRAANTGELFF,TGCGCCAGCAAATTCGGAAGGGCGGCGAACACCGGGGAGCTGTTTTTT
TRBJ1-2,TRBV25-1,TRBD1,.,CASSYRGPLDYGYTF,TGTGCCAGCAGTTACAGGGGGCCTTTGGACTATGGCTACACCTTC
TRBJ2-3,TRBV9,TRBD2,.,CASSVQGTSGKSTDTQYF,TGTGCCAGCAGCGTTCAGGGAACTAGCGGGAAAAGCACAGATACGCAGTATTTT
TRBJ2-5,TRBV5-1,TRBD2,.,CASSWGLAGGPKETQYF,TGCGCCAGCAGCTGGGGACTAGCGGGGGGACCCAAAGAGACCCAGTACTTC
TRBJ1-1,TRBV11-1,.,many,CASSQQGANTEAFF,TGTGCCAGCAGCCAACAGGGCGCGAACACTGAAGCTTTCTTT
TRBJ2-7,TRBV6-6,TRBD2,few,CASSISGGAAEQYF,TGTGCCAGCAGCATAAGCGGGGGGGCGGCTGAGCAGTACTTC